The 6 T cell receptor beta chains below were found in one sample sequenced in a study of blood T cell repertoires in COVID-19. TCRdb's copy holds only in-frame clones and misses some; the assay was immunoSEQ multiplex PCR. The table has roughly 100,000 clones, about 89% seen once. The material sequenced was peripheral blood. The receptors shown here come from a woman in her sixties or seventies with acute or convalescent COVID-19.

V is TRBV29-1 and J is TRBJ1-1; D is uncertain. Trimming cost V 4 bases and J 10 bases, with 13 bases left between them. Germline loops: CDR1 SQVTM, CDR2 ANQGSEA. The CDR3 extends over 11 amino acids. The CDR3 loop reads CSVGVAEGAFF. The CDR3 bases are TGCAGCGTTGGGGTGGCCGAGGGAGCTTTCTTT.

The chain joins TRBV7-2 to TRBJ2-3, with 10 bases fitting TRBD1. The CDR3 runs to 15 residues. The V segment lost 3 bases and the J segment 5 bases; nucleotides outside the gene matches: 5. Germline V lookup: CDR1 SGHTA, CDR2 FQGNSA. The CDR3 reads CASSFVTGGKDTQYF. As DNA, the CDR3 is TGTGCCAGCAGCTTCGTGACAGGGGGCAAAGATACGCAGTATTTT.

This chain uses TRBV2 with TRBJ1-6; 7 bases line up with TRBD1. The junction had 6 bases not matched to a gene; V was cut back by 1 base and J by 9 bases. This CDR3 comprises 15 residues. Per the germline V gene, CDR1 is SNHLY and CDR2 is FYNNEI. The DNA for the CDR3 is TGTGCCAGCAGTGAAGAGGGACAGAAGCTTTCACCCCTCCACTTT. This gives the protein CASSEEGQKLSPLHF.

The V and J genes are TRBV18 and TRBJ1-4; a weak D match, TRBD1 (6 bases). Per germline, CDR1 KGHSH and CDR2 LQKENI. CDR3 length: 14 residues. Trimming cost V 0 bases and J 8 bases, with 10 bases left between them. In nucleotides, the CDR3 is TGTGCCAGCTCACCACCGGGGGGGCCAGAAAAACTGTTTTTT. Translation: CASSPPGGPEKLFF.

This chain joins TRBV9 and TRBJ2-1, with 7 bases fitting TRBD2. The CDR3 is 16 residues long. Germline CDR1 reads SGDLS; CDR2 reads YYNGEE. The V segment lost 4 bases and the J segment 2 bases; nucleotides outside the gene matches: 9. The CDR3 sequence: CASSPWGGTPYNEQFF. Here the CDR3 DNA reads TGTGCCAGCAGCCCCTGGGGGGGGACCCCCTACAATGAGCAGTTCTTC.

This chain uses TRBV29-1 with TRBJ1-2; D gene ambiguous. V was trimmed by 4 bases and J by 5 bases, leaving 20 bases between them. This CDR3 is 15 amino acids long. Germline values: CDR1 SQVTM, CDR2 ANQGSEA. The chain's CDR3 is CSVVGGEAVGYGYTF. The CDR3, as DNA: TGCAGCGTTGTGGGCGGGGAGGCAGTTGGTTATGGCTACACCTTC. The variable domain in full, with the rest retrieved from reference TRBV29-1 and TRBJ1-2, is SAVISQKPSRDICQRGTSLTIQCQVDSQVTMMFWYRQQPGQSLTLIATANQGSEATYESGFVIDKFPISRPNLTFSTLTVSNMSPEDSSIYLCSVVGGEAVGYGYTFGSGTRLTVV.